The 30 T cell receptor beta chains below were found in one sample sequenced in a study of sequential checkpoint blockade in melanoma. Clones were sequenced by immunoSEQ multiplex PCR, and TCRdb holds only the in-frame ones, with some missing. Of around 19,000 clones listed, approximately 26% are singletons. The treatment here: randomized to nivolumab then ipilimumab (arm A) or the reverse (arm B). The sample consisted of tumor tissue (inferred from file names), taken from a patient given nivolumab and ipilimumab in sequence. The receptors here all came from a human donor with melanoma.

This clone was counted a few times. The chain uses TRBV15 and TRBJ1-5; D perhaps matches TRBD1 (5 bases). There are 14 residues in the CDR3. The V end was cut by 2 bases, the J end by 6 bases, with 11 bases between. Germline V gene lookup returns CDR1 LNHNV and CDR2 YYDKDF (reference sequence). CDR3 loop: CATSRSGLAQPQHF. DNA of the CDR3: TGTGCCACCAGCAGATCAGGGTTGGCTCAGCCCCAGCATTTT.

This clone qualifies as medium-sized (0.01 to 0.1%). The chain combines TRBV19 with TRBJ1-5; tentative D call: TRBD1 (6 bases). Trimming took off 4 bases at V and 2 bases at J, with 24 bases between the two ends. From germline, CDR1 is LNHDA and CDR2 SQIVND (reference sequence). The CDR3 contains 19 residues. The CDR3: CASSTVTGMGGLRNQPQHF. CDR3 nucleotide sequence: TGTGCCAGTAGTACCGTAACAGGGATGGGGGGGCTTCGCAATCAGCCCCAGCATTTT.

This clone was seen more than once but under ten times. The chain combines TRBV6-7 with TRBJ2-3; D unresolved. TRBV6-7 is marked as an open reading frame, function uncertain. CDR3 length equals 15 residues. Trimming shortened V by 5 bases and J by 0 bases, and 12 bases separated the two germline ends. CDR3 DNA sequence: TGTGCCAGCAGTGAAATGGACGGAAGCACAGATACGCAGTATTTT. It encodes CASSEMDGSTDTQYF.

This clone has just a few counts. The chain couples TRBV10-3 to TRBJ2-3; the D call may be TRBD1 or TRBD2 (5 bases each). The CDR3 totals 14 residues. Germline V lookup: CDR1 ENHRY, CDR2 SYGVKD. V lost 3 bases, J lost 3 bases, and 10 bases lay in between. The CDR3 bases are TGTGCCATCAGTGAAGGGACGGAGACAGATACGCAGTATTTT. It codes for CAISEGTETDTQYF.

The CDR3 DNA reads as TGCGCCAGCAGCTTGGGACAGGGGGACTACAATGAGCAGTTCTTC. Translated, it gives CASSLGQGDYNEQFF. The rearrangement uses TRBV5-1 and TRBJ2-1; 9 bases align to TRBD1. From germline, CDR1 is SGHRS and CDR2 YFSETQ. V dropped 0 bases and J dropped 3; count of bases not matched to a gene: 1. CDR3 length: 15 amino acids.

The V and J genes are TRBV28 and TRBJ2-7; either TRBD1 or TRBD2 may fit D (5 bases each). Trimming cost V 3 bases and J 2 bases, with 11 bases left between them. The CDR3 has 14 residues. Per germline, CDR1 MDHEN and CDR2 SYDVKM. CDR3 DNA: TGTGCCAGCAGTTTTCCCCGGGACCCCTACGAGCAGTACTTC. Protein product: CASSFPRDPYEQYF.

The V call is TRBV11-3, the J call TRBJ2-1, with 7 bases identical to TRBD2. Germline V gene data show CDR1 as SGHNT and CDR2 as YENEEA. The V segment lost 5 bases and the J segment 4 bases; nucleotides outside the gene matches: 17. There are 18 residues in the CDR3. The DNA of the CDR3 is TGTGCCAGCAGCGCCAAAGGGGAGGGGCTAGCAGGATACAATGAGCAGTTCTTC. Its translation: CASSAKGEGLAGYNEQFF.

The chain is built from TRBV18 and TRBJ1-1; maybe TRBD1 (5 bases). Germline CDR1 KGHSH, CDR2 LQKENI. V lost 4 bases and J 0 bases, leaving 18 bases between the germline ends. The CDR3 is 17 residues long. The CDR3: CASSRFTGVRMNTEAFF. The CDR3 nucleotides are TGTGCCAGCTCACGTTTCACAGGCGTACGGATGAACACTGAAGCTTTCTTT.

The CDR3 region has the DNA TGTGCCAGCAGCCCGACCGCCGGGACCTACCTTACTTACGAGCAGTACTTC. Translating gives CASSPTAGTYLTYEQYF. The rearrangement joins TRBV11-3 to TRBJ2-7, with D possibly being TRBD1 or TRBD2 (5 bases each). The CDR3 extends over 17 amino acids. Germline values: CDR1 SGHNT, CDR2 YENEEA. V shed 5 bases and J shed 4 bases, with 24 bases lying between them.

This clone was observed a few times. The chain's CDR3 is CASSDRDAAQYF. CDR3 in DNA: TGTGCCAGCAGTGATCGCGATGCGGCCCAGTACTTC. This chain joins TRBV6-8 and TRBJ2-5; no clear D gene. The germline V gene has CDR1 MNHGY and CDR2 SAAAGT. V lost 5 bases, J lost 9 bases, and 13 bases lay in between. The CDR3 consists of 12 residues.

V gene TRBV11-3 combines with J gene TRBJ2-7; tentative D call: TRBD2 (5 bases). CDR1 is SGHNT, CDR2 YENEEA, per germline. CDR3 length: 15 residues. Trimming took 8 bases from V and 0 from J, leaving 17 bases between them. This CDR3 reads CASSFRAGGSYEQYF. The DNA of the CDR3 is TGTGCCAGCTCCTTCCGGGCGGGCGGCTCCTACGAGCAGTACTTC.

In its sample, this clone was seen a few times. V usage is TRBV18 and J usage is TRBJ2-3, with a possible D match to TRBD2 (7 bases). This CDR3 is built from 16 residues. Per germline, CDR1 KGHSH and CDR2 LQKENI. V was shortened by 3 bases and J by 2 bases, with 15 bases between the two germline ends. The CDR3 region has the DNA TGTGCCAGCTCACCGGGCGGAGGGGGGGCCACAGATACGCAGTATTTT. Encoded protein: CASSPGGGGATDTQYF.

This clone was counted ten times or more. CDR3 sequence reads: CASSQTGGNTGELFF. Written as DNA, the CDR3 is TGTGCCAGCAGCCAGACAGGGGGCAACACCGGGGAGCTGTTTTTT. The rearrangement links TRBV7-6 to TRBJ2-2, with 10 bases lining up with TRBD1. V shed 5 bases and J 2 bases; nucleotides not matched to a gene: 2. The CDR3 length is 15 residues. Germline loops: CDR1 SGHVS, CDR2 FNYEAQ.

The chain is built from TRBV28 and TRBJ2-7; D call uncertain. V shed 7 bases and J shed 3 bases, with 16 bases lying between them. Germline lookup yields CDR1 MDHEN and CDR2 SYDVKM. CDR3 length equals 14 residues. The CDR3 nucleotides read TGTGCCAGCACAAAACCACAGTCCCTCTACGAGCAGTACTTC. This translates into CASTKPQSLYEQYF.

The chain carries TRBV6-8 and TRBJ2-7, with TRBD2 matching over 9 bases. Per germline, CDR1 MNHGY and CDR2 SAAAGT. V shed 6 bases and J 5 bases; nucleotides not matched to a gene: 17. The CDR3 covers 17 residues. The CDR3 DNA reads TGTGCCAGCAGGACCACAGGGTTGGCAGCGGGAGGCCACGAGCAGTACTTC. It specifies CASRTTGLAAGGHEQYF.

This rearrangement joins TRBV19 to TRBJ1-4; TRBD1 matches 7 bases. Germline CDR1 reads LNHDA; CDR2 reads SQIVND (reference sequence). V dropped 3 bases and J dropped 4; count of bases not matched to a gene: 8. The CDR3 has 16 amino acids. CDR3 in DNA: TGTGCCAGTAGTATTGGGACAGCAGGGGGTAATGAAAAACTGTTTTTT. Its translation is CASSIGTAGGNEKLFF.

V usage is TRBV18 and J usage is TRBJ2-7, with D perhaps TRBD2 (6 bases). V dropped 4 bases and J dropped 2 bases, with 18 bases sitting between them. Germline V gives CDR1 KGHSH, CDR2 LQKENI. CDR3 size: 16 residues. The CDR3 nucleotides read TGTGCCAGCTCACAGGGACTGGGAGATGGGGCCTACGAGCAGTACTTC. As protein: CASSQGLGDGAYEQYF.

The chain combines TRBV19 with TRBJ2-2; TRBD2 might be the D (5 bases). Deletions cut 6 bases from V and 1 base from J, with 12 bases between. The CDR3 loop spans 15 amino acids. Per germline, CDR1 LNHDA and CDR2 SQIVND (reference sequence). CDR3 nucleotide sequence: TGTGCCAGTAGATCCCGAGGAGGGAACACCGGGGAGCTGTTTTTT. Its protein product is CASRSRGGNTGELFF.

The CDR3 spells CASSLLSGANVLTF. The CDR3 coding sequence is TGTGCCAGCAGTTTATTGTCTGGGGCCAACGTCCTGACTTTC. The chain recombines TRBV28 with TRBJ2-6; D uncertain. CDR1 is MDHEN, CDR2 SYDVKM, per germline. This CDR3 is 14 amino acids long. Trimming pared 1 base from V and 1 base from J, leaving 2 bases between. The entire variable domain, with the rest obtained from reference TRBV28 and TRBJ2-6, is as follows: DVKVTQSSRYLVKRTGEKVFLECVQDMDHENMFWYRQDPGLGLRLIYFSYDVKMKEKGDIPEGYSVSREKKERFSLILESASTNQTSMYLCASSLLSGANVLTFGAGSRLTVL.

Only a few counts were recorded for this clone. The chain joins TRBV6-8 to TRBJ2-2; 7 positions match TRBD2. J lost 4 bases, V lost 5 bases, and 4 bases had no gene match. CDR1 MNHGY and CDR2 SAAAGT come from the germline V gene. This CDR3 has 14 amino acids. CDR3 residues: CASSDGGSTGELFF. The CDR3 DNA reads TGTGCCAGCAGTGACGGCGGGAGCACCGGGGAGCTGTTTTTT.

This clone showed up just a few times. This chain links TRBV2 with TRBJ1-6, with 8 bases lining up with TRBD1. The CDR3 spans 15 residues. Unmatched junction bases numbered 9, after V lost 7 bases and J lost 7 bases. Germline V gives CDR1 SNHLY, CDR2 FYNNEI. This CDR3 reads CASTPRTGTNSPLHF. In DNA form, the CDR3 reads TGTGCCAGCACGCCCCGGACAGGGACGAATTCACCCCTCCACTTT.

This chain connects TRBV5-1 to TRBJ2-1; 9 bases align to TRBD2. The germline gives CDR1 SGHRS, CDR2 YFSETQ. The V and J ends lost 6 bases and 9 bases, in that order; junction bases with no gene match: 16. There are 16 residues in the CDR3. CDR3 sequence: CASTPASGGPQGEQFF. The DNA of the CDR3 is TGCGCCAGCACCCCGGCAAGCGGGGGGCCACAGGGTGAGCAGTTCTTC. Using reference TRBV5-1 and TRBJ2-1 for the parts outside the CDR3, the full variable domain is KAGVTQTPRYLIKTRGQQVTLSCSPISGHRSVSWYQQTPGQGLQFLFEYFSETQRNKGNFPGRFSGRQFSNSRSEMNVSTLELGDSALYLCASTPASGGPQGEQFFGPGTRLTVL.

V and J are TRBV28 and TRBJ1-4; unclear D gene. Trimming pared 3 bases from V and 5 bases from J, leaving 19 bases between. This CDR3 has 17 amino acids. Germline-derived CDR1 and CDR2 are MDHEN and SYDVKM. The chain's CDR3 is CASSLVFGGRQNEKLFF. CDR3 bases: TGTGCCAGCAGTTTGGTCTTTGGTGGCAGGCAGAATGAAAAACTGTTTTTT.

This clone has a count of ten or more. The chain joins TRBV11-3 to TRBJ1-6; D unresolved. There are 15 residues in the CDR3. The germline V and J ends were trimmed by 5 bases and 8 bases, with 16 bases remaining between them. Germline CDR1 is SGHNT and CDR2 is YENEEA. The CDR3 loop is CASSPGRDIDSPLHF. The CDR3 bases are TGTGCCAGCAGCCCTGGACGGGATATTGATTCACCCCTCCACTTT.

The J gene is TRBJ2-2, the V gene TRBV11-3, with D uncertain. CDR1 is SGHNT and CDR2 is YENEEA in the germline V gene. Trimming shortened V by 7 bases and J by 0 bases, and 12 bases separated the two germline ends. This CDR3 region has 15 residues. CDR3 sequence reads: CASMVTPTNTGELFF. The CDR3 nucleotides read TGTGCCAGCATGGTGACTCCGACGAACACCGGGGAGCTGTTTTTT.

This clone was counted between two and nine times. The J gene is TRBJ2-7, the V gene TRBV15; D perhaps matches TRBD1 (5 bases). Trimming cost V 0 bases and J 5 bases, with 14 bases left between them. CDR1 LNHNV and CDR2 YYDKDF come from the germline V gene (reference sequence). The CDR3 spans 15 residues. The CDR3 sequence: CATSRDVTVIHEQYF. The CDR3 DNA is TGTGCCACCAGCAGAGATGTGACAGTGATACACGAGCAGTACTTC.

This clone was seen repeatedly, ten times or more. V usage is TRBV11-3 and J usage is TRBJ2-1; the match to TRBD2 covers 7 bases. This CDR3 has 15 amino acids. Germline assignment: CDR1 SGHNT and CDR2 YENEEA. V was pared by 4 bases and J by 6 bases, with 9 bases of the junction left unmatched. The CDR3 nucleotides are TGTGCCAGCAGCTCCCCTCCGCGGGGGATCAATGAGCAGTTCTTC. This codes for CASSSPPRGINEQFF.

V gene TRBV6-8 combines with J gene TRBJ1-5; TRBD1 aligns across 9 bases. V gave up 5 bases and J gave up 4 bases; unmatched junction bases: 6. Germline V gene sequence: CDR1 MNHGY, CDR2 SAAAGT. The CDR3 is 15 residues long. CDR3 DNA sequence: TGTGCCAGCAGTGATGGACAGGGGCTGAATCAGCCCCAGCATTTT. This encodes CASSDGQGLNQPQHF.

This rearrangement joins TRBV10-3 to TRBJ1-5, with D hard to call. The CDR3 loop spans 15 amino acids. Germline V gives CDR1 ENHRY, CDR2 SYGVKD. Trimming took off 3 bases at V and 9 bases at J, with 18 bases between the two ends. The CDR3 loop is CAISEDDGPTRPQHF. CDR3 in DNA: TGTGCCATCAGTGAAGACGACGGCCCGACTCGGCCCCAGCATTTT.

The table lists this clone with a few counts. V gene TRBV9 combines with J gene TRBJ2-3, with D tentatively TRBD1 (5 bases). Trimming shortened V by 3 bases and J by 5 bases, and 13 bases separated the two germline ends. Germline V lookup: CDR1 SGDLS, CDR2 YYNGEE. The CDR3 length is 14 residues. The CDR3 is CASSGAGIGDTQYF. CDR3 sequence (DNA): TGTGCCAGCAGCGGGGCAGGGATAGGAGATACGCAGTATTTT.